These 17 T cell receptor beta chains share one sample of origin, sequenced in a study of PD-L1 blockade in urothelial cancer. Produced via immunoSEQ multiplex PCR; TCRdb's table is partial and in-frame only. Here the sample spans around 120,000 clones, roughly 88% being singletons. Sample: PBMCs, taken around atezolizumab (anti-PD-L1) treatment. The receptors here all came from a man aged 45-65 years with urothelial cancer.

This chain connects TRBV19 to TRBJ1-5, with TRBD1 matching over 11 bases. Germline trimming cut 6 bases from V and 7 bases from J; bases unmatched to any gene: 8. This CDR3 has 15 amino acids. The germline V gene has CDR1 LNHDA and CDR2 SQIVND (reference sequence). CDR3 in amino acids: CASRPRTGGWQPQHF. In DNA, the CDR3 is TGTGCCAGTAGACCTAGGACAGGGGGCTGGCAGCCCCAGCATTTT.

The CDR3 DNA sequence: TGTGCCACCAGCAGACGGGGGTCGAGCGGGAGTTACGAGCAGTACTTC. This sequence encodes CATSRRGSSGSYEQYF. J is TRBJ2-7 and V is TRBV15; 8 bases are a match to TRBD2. With 2 bases clipped from V and 4 bases from J, the junction kept 10 bases outside the gene matches. Looked up from germline, CDR1 is LNHNV and CDR2 is YYDKDF (reference sequence). The CDR3 runs to 16 residues.

This sequence joins TRBV18 and TRBJ2-2, with 8 bases fitting TRBD2. Germline V gives CDR1 KGHSH, CDR2 LQKENI. This CDR3 has 16 residues. The V segment lost 1 base and the J segment 0 bases; nucleotides outside the gene matches: 1. The CDR3 bases are TGTGCCAGCTCACCACAACTAGCGGCGAACACCGGGGAGCTGTTTTTT. Residues: CASSPQLAANTGELFF.

This clone came up a few times. This chain links TRBV7-9 with TRBJ2-7; TRBD2 matches 10 bases. Germline CDR1 and CDR2: SEHNR and FQNEAQ (reference sequence). J lost 2 bases, V lost 2 bases, and 3 bases had no gene match. This CDR3 has 15 residues. The CDR3 loop reads CASSLQREGTYEQYF. The CDR3 coding sequence is TGTGCCAGCAGCTTACAGCGGGAGGGAACCTACGAGCAGTACTTC.

The chain recombines TRBV30 with TRBJ1-2; TRBD1 matches 9 bases. Germline CDR1 is GTSNPN and CDR2 is SVGIG (reference sequence). With 7 bases clipped from V and 4 bases from J, the junction kept 19 bases outside the gene matches. This CDR3 spans 17 amino acids. This CDR3 is CASRLLLRDRVGYGYTF. The CDR3 DNA follows: TGTGCCTCCCGACTACTTCTCCGGGACAGGGTAGGCTATGGCTACACCTTC.

The V gene is TRBV5-1, the J gene TRBJ2-3; D gene ambiguous. The germline gives CDR1 SGHRS, CDR2 YFSETQ. The CDR3 totals 12 residues. The germline V and J ends were trimmed by 0 bases and 5 bases, with 4 bases remaining between them. The CDR3 loop is CASSLDIDTQYF. The DNA of the CDR3 is TGCGCCAGCAGCTTGGACATAGATACGCAGTATTTT.

The J gene is TRBJ2-3, the V gene TRBV6-1, with TRBD1 as a possible D gene (6 bases). Germline CDR1 and CDR2: MNHNS and SASEGT. The CDR3 has 13 residues. The ends were cut back, 2 bases at V and 3 bases at J, with 6 bases in the middle. CDR3 residues: CASSERGTDTQYF. The DNA of the CDR3 is TGTGCCAGCAGTGAAAGGGGGACAGATACGCAGTATTTT.

Details on this clone: The same CDR3 is also encoded by other DNA sequences in this sample. This chain connects TRBV28 to TRBJ1-2; no firm D call. V lost 5 bases to trimming and J lost 5 bases, with 15 bases between them. Germline V CDR1 and CDR2: MDHEN, SYDVKM. This CDR3 is 14 amino acids long. Written as DNA, the CDR3 is TGTGCCAGCAGTACTCAGAGAGGAACATATGGCTACACCTTC. Its protein product is CASSTQRGTYGYTF.

This chain connects TRBV25-1 to TRBJ2-3; tentative D call: TRBD2 (6 bases). CDR1 MGHDK and CDR2 SYGVNS come from the germline V gene. V was trimmed by 6 bases and J by 4 bases, leaving 14 bases between them. CDR3 length: 14 residues. The chain's CDR3 is CASSPPGEADTQYF. The CDR3 nucleotides read TGTGCCAGCAGCCCGCCGGGAGAAGCAGATACGCAGTATTTT.

The V gene is TRBV28, the J gene TRBJ1-2; D might be TRBD1 (5 bases). Trimming stripped 4 bases from V and 8 bases from J, with 8 bases between. Germline CDR1 is MDHEN and CDR2 is SYDVKM. CDR3 size: 11 residues. The CDR3 spells CASSSWGGYTF. The CDR3 bases are TGTGCCAGCAGTTCGTGGGGCGGCTACACCTTC.

The chain combines TRBV13 with TRBJ1-3, with D perhaps TRBD1 (6 bases). Germline V CDR1 and CDR2: PRHDT, FYEKMQ (reference sequence). Deletions cut 5 bases from V and 2 bases from J, with 10 bases between. The CDR3 is 14 residues long. Written as DNA, the CDR3 is TGTGCCAGCAGCGGCAGGACAGCTGGAAACACCATATATTTT. This sequence encodes CASSGRTAGNTIYF.

The chain links TRBV30 to TRBJ2-2; no clear D. CDR1 GTSNPN and CDR2 SVGIG come from the germline V gene (reference sequence). Trimming shortened V by 0 bases and J by 0 bases, and 14 bases separated the two germline ends. This CDR3 region has 17 residues. The CDR3, as DNA: TGTGCCTGGAGTGTAGAATGGAGCCGGGCGAACACCGGGGAGCTGTTTTTT. It specifies CAWSVEWSRANTGELFF.

This rearrangement joins TRBV19 to TRBJ2-7, with 8 bases lining up with TRBD1. The CDR3 has 14 amino acids. Unmatched junction bases numbered 8, after V lost 5 bases and J lost 5 bases. Germline-derived CDR1 and CDR2 are LNHDA and SQIVND (reference sequence). CDR3 DNA: TGTGCCAGTAGTCCCCGGACAGGGATCCACGAGCAGTACTTC. This gives the protein CASSPRTGIHEQYF. Supplemented by reference TRBV19 and TRBJ2-7, the full variable domain reads DGGITQSPKYLFRKEGQNVTLSCEQNLNHDAMYWYRQDPGQGLRLIYYSQIVNDFQKGDIAEGYSVSREKKESFPLTVTSAQKNPTAFYLCASSPRTGIHEQYFGPGTRLTVT.

As DNA, the CDR3 is TGTGCCACCAGCAGACCCCGGGCCCGAGGGAATGAGCAGTTCTTC. As protein: CATSRPRARGNEQFF. The rearrangement uses TRBV15 and TRBJ2-1, with TRBD2 as a possible D gene (5 bases). V lost 2 bases and J 7 bases, leaving 15 bases between the germline ends. Germline V gene data show CDR1 as LNHNV and CDR2 as YYDKDF (reference sequence). The length of the CDR3 is 15 residues.

The genes are TRBV30 and TRBJ2-5; no definite D call. The CDR3 sequence is 13 residues long. Germline V CDR1 and CDR2: GTSNPN, SVGIG (reference sequence). Trimming pared 0 bases from V and 4 bases from J, leaving 9 bases between. DNA of the CDR3: TGTGCCTGGAGTGTACTCGTTAGAGAGACCCAGTACTTC. Residues: CAWSVLVRETQYF.

This chain connects TRBV15 to TRBJ2-7; D might be TRBD1 (6 bases). Per the germline V gene, CDR1 is LNHNV and CDR2 is YYDKDF (reference sequence). V was shortened by 0 bases and J by 6 bases, with 9 bases between the two germline ends. The length of the CDR3 is 13 residues. CDR3 in DNA: TGTGCCACCAGCAGAGATCAGGGGTTCGAGCAGTACTTC. Amino acids: CATSRDQGFEQYF.

The V gene is TRBV5-4, the J gene TRBJ2-7; tentative D call: TRBD1 (6 bases). Germline CDR1 is SGHNT and CDR2 is YYREEE (reference sequence). The CDR3 runs to 12 residues. V was cut by 4 bases and J by 4 bases, with 9 bases left in between. CDR3 region: CASSRGGYEQYF. In DNA, the CDR3 is TGTGCCAGCAGCCGAGGGGGTTACGAGCAGTACTTC.